This paragraph reports one T cell receptor beta chain. Its antigen is not known. Germline V CDR1 and CDR2: SGDLS, YYNGEE. J gave up 5 bases and V 4 bases, and 8 bases lay outside the gene matches. This CDR3 is 15 amino acids long. Combining iRepertoire HTBI primers with Arm-PCR of CDR3 regions, the authors built TCR beta libraries. TCRdb re-called the multiplex PCR reads with MiXCR, one entry per CDR3 protein. The table records about 310,000 distinct CDR3 sequences, around 23% of them present only once. These data originate in a study of regulatory T cells in long-lasting Graves disease. Overall study context: Persistent cases took antithyroid drugs over 5 years and stayed TSH receptor antibody positive. Whole-study findings and limits: Whereas approximately 950 public clonotypes were shared by new patients, persistent patients shared more, at some 2,900.

Sample time point: persistent/refractory GD, antithyroid drugs over 5 years with positive TRAb. PBMCs provided the RNA from which the TCR library was made. A volume of around 9.9 milliliters of peripheral blood was collected in EDTA tubes. The clonotype was recovered from a female donor with Graves disease. This chain uses TRBV9 with TRBJ2-2; TRBD2 matches at 7 bases. The source was peripheral blood mononuclear cells (PBMCs), collected when the disease was refractory, from a patient treated with antithyroid drugs. CDR3 nucleotides: TGTGCCAGCAGCCCAGGCGGGAGTAGGACCGGGGAGCTGTTTTTT. This sequence encodes CASSPGGSRTGELFF.